The T cell receptor beta chain under discussion was sequenced for a study of cytomegalovirus exposure and HLA in healthy donors. Findings and caveats of the study: Links to common viral pathogens appeared, in a later analysis, for several of the most significant clusters.

Healthy people donating bone marrow made up the donors. Researchers ran the PCR with 60 Vbeta and 13 Jbeta primers. Methods used by the authors: As a later analysis found, there were 80 million or so unique TCR beta chains, of which some 9.9 million were shared. Measured with immunoSEQ multiplex PCR; TCRdb has only the in-frame clones, and not every one. The V and J calls and clone size come from that table; D and trimming were worked out from the DNA. The repertoire has some 180,000 clones, roughly 80% of them found once; the top ten carry less than 2%. This clone was recorded only once. Its antigen is still unknown. The sequence was obtained from a woman under 30 in good health and CMV-seronegative. What was sequenced was PBMCs.

CDR3 amino acids: CASSLGRENIQYF. In DNA, the CDR3 is TGTGCCAGCAGTTTGGGCAGGGAAAACATTCAGTACTTC. The V call is TRBV27, the J call TRBJ2-4, with D tentatively TRBD1 (5 bases). This CDR3 is built from 13 residues. The V end lost 3 bases, the J end lost 5 bases, and 8 bases lay between the germline ends. Per germline, CDR1 MNHEY and CDR2 SMNVEV (reference sequence).